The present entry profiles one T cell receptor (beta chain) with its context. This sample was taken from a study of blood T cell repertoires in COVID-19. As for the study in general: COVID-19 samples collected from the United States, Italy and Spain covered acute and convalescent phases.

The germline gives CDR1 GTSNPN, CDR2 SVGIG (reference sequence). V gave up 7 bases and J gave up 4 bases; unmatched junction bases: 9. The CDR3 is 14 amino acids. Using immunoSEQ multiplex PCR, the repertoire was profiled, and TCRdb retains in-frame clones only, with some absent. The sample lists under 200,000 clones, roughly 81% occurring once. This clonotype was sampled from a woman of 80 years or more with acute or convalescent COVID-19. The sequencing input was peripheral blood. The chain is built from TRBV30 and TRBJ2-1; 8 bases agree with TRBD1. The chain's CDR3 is CAYGVQGAYNEQFF. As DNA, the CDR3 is TGTGCCTACGGGGTGCAGGGGGCTTACAATGAGCAGTTCTTC.